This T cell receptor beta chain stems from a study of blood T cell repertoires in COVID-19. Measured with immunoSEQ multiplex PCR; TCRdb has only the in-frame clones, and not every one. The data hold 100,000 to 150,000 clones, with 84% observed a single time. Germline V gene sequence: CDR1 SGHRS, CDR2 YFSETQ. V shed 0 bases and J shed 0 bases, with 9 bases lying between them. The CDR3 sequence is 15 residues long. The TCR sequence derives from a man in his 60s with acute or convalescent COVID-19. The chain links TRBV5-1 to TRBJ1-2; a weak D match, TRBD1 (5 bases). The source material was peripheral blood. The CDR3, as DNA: TGCGCCAGCAGCTTGGGGGACTCCTCTAACTATGGCTACACCTTC. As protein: CASSLGDSSNYGYTF.